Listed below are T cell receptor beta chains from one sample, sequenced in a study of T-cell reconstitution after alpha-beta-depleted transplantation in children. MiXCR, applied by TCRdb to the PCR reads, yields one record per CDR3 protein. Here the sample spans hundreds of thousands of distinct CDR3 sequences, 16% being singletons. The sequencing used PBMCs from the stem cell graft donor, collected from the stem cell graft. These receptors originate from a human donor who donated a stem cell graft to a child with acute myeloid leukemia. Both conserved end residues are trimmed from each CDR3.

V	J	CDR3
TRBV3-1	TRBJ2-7	ASSEYREGSYEQY
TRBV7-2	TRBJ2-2	ASSYGRLGPGELF
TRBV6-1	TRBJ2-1	ASSWGLETHNEQF
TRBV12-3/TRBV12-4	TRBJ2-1	ASSPRLAGGRGEQF
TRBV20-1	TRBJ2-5	SARGGLVQGNQETQY
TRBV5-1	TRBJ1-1	ASSLQARNTEAF
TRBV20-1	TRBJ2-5	SARDRVASGGYRQETQY
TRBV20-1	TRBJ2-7	SARGKSGGSYEQY
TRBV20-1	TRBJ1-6	SARGDTSHSPLH
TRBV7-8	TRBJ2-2	ASSLSTYRALTGELF